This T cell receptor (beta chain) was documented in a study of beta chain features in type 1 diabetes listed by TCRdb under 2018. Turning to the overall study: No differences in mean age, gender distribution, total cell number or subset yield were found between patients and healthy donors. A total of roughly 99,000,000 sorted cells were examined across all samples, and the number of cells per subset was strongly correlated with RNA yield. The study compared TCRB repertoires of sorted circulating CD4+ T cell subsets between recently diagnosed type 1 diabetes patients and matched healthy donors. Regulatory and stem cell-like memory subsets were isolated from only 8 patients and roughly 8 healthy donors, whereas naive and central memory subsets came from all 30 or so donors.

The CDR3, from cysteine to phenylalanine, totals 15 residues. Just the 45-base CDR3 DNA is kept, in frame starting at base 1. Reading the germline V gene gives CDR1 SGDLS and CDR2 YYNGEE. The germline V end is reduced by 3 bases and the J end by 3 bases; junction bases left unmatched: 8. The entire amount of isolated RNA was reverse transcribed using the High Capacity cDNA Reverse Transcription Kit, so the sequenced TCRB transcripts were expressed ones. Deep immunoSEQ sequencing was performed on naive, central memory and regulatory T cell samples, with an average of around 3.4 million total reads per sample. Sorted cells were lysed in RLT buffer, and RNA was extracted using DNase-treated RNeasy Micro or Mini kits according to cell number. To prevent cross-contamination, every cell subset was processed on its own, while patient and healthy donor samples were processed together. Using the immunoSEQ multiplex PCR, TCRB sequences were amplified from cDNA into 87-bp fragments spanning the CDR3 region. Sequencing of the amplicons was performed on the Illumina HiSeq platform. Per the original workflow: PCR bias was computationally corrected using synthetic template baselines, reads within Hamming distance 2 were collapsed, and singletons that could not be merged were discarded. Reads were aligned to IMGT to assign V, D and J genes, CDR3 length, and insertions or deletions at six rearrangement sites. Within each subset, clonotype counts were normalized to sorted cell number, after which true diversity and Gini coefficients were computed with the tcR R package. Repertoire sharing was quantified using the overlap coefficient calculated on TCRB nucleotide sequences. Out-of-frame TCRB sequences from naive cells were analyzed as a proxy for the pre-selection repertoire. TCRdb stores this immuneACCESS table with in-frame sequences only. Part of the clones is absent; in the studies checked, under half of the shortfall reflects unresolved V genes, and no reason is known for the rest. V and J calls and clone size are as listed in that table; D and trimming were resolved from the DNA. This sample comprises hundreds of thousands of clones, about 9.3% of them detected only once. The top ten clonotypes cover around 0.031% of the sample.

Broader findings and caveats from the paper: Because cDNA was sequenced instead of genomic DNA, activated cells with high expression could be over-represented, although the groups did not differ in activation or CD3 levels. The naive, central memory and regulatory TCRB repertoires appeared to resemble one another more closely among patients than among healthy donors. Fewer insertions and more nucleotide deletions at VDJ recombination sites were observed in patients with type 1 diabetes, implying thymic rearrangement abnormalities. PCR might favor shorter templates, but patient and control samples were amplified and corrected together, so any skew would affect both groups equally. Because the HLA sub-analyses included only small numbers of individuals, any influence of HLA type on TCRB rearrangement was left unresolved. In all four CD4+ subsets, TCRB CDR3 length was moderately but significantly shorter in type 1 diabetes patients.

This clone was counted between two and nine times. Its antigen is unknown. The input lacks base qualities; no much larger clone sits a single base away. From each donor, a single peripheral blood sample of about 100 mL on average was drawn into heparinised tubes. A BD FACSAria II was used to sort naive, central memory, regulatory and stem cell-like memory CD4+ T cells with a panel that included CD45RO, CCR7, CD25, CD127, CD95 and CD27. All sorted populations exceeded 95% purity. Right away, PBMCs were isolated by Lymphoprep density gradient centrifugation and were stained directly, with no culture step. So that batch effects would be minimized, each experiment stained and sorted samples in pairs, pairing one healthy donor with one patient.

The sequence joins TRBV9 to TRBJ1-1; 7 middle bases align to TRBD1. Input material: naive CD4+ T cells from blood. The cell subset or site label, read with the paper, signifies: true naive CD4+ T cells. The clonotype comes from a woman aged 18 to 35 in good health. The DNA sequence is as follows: TGTGCCAGCAGCGCGAGACAGGGCTGGGACACTGAAGCTTTCTTT. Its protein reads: CASSARQGWDTEAFF.